Listed here is a single T cell receptor beta chain. Its antigen is unknown. This sample is drawn from a study of cytomegalovirus exposure and HLA in healthy donors. General study results and limits: The study listed under 200 cytomegalovirus-associated TCR beta chains. Later, an analysis showed that TCR beta chains associated with HLA were more clonally expanded than others that were equally common. An analysis done earlier found most TCR beta V segments productive about 87% or about 30% of the time. V- and J-gene trimming in TCR beta was tied to a missense DCLRE1C variant by an analysis performed later.

Primers included in the PCR were 60 Vbeta and 13 Jbeta primers. Sequencing was performed with immunoSEQ multiplex PCR; in TCRdb, only in-frame clones are kept and a portion is missing. The sample holds approximately 150,000 clones, 60% to 85% seen once. This CDR3 is 15 amino acids long. V was pared by 3 bases and J by 3 bases, with 7 bases of the junction left unmatched. The V gene's germline CDR1 is MGHRA and CDR2 YSYEKL. The source material was PBMCs. This rearrangement joins TRBV4-1 to TRBJ2-7; 8 nucleotides match TRBD1. This TCR was recovered from a middle-aged man in good health and CMV-seronegative. This CDR3 is CASSQTSTGDYEQYF. In nucleotides, the CDR3 is TGCGCCAGCAGCCAGACTTCGACAGGGGACTACGAGCAGTACTTC.